This TCR beta chain is drawn from a study of cytomegalovirus exposure and HLA in healthy donors. Germline V gene sequence: CDR1 SGHTS, CDR2 YDEGEE. V was shortened by 1 base and J by 1 base, with 15 bases between the two germline ends. The CDR3 extends over 16 amino acids. Comments on this clone: Its antigen is undetermined.

Study findings and constraints: The study found most TCR sequences rare, yet found some public TCRs in many donors.

A multiplex PCR was run with 60 Vbeta primers and 13 Jbeta primers. The method was immunoSEQ multiplex PCR; TCRdb's version includes in-frame clones alone and lacks a portion of them. There are 120,000 to 150,000 clones in the sample; approximately 73% occur only once, and around 1.6% lies in the top ten. The sample was PBMCs. The sequence derives from a woman aged 18 to 35 in good health and CMV-seronegative. The chain uses TRBV5-8 and TRBJ2-7; a weak D match, TRBD1 (6 bases). CDR3 in amino acids: CASSLRTGSSSYEQYV. CDR3 in DNA: TGTGCCAGCAGCTTGAGAACAGGGTCATCATCCTACGAGCAGTACGTC.